This TCR beta chain comes out of a study of naive and memory T cell subsets (dated by TCRdb to about 2017). With regard to the full study: Sorted naive and memory T cell subsets from peripheral blood were analyzed in the study using a UMI-based, open-source pipeline for TCR alpha and beta sequencing. IgG serology results and the functional CMV T cell responses were in complete agreement. RNA was DNase-treated and reverse transcribed with TCR constant-region primers, mostly using SuperScript III. What the study reported, not specific to this receptor: No ground truth was available to validate the repertoire findings for the naive and memory subsets. RNA-based TCR counts may be influenced by expression changes linked to T cell activation and differentiation. Following error correction, more than 90% of naive TCR sequences occurred only once, which made naive abundance distributions much steeper than those of memory subsets. A clonotype was defined as a single alpha or beta chain sequence rather than as a paired alpha/beta receptor. The abundance of TCRs followed a power law with an exponent that differed between naive and memory subsets yet stayed consistent across the three individuals. In both CD4 and CD8 cells, a rise in Gini index and a fall in Shannon and inverse Simpson diversity were observed from naive through CM, EM and EMRA.

Reading from cysteine to phenylalanine, the CDR3 counts 16 amino acids. This entry keeps only the CDR3 DNA: 48 bases, framed from base 1. CDR1 is given as SGHRS and CDR2 as YFSETQ, both from the germline V gene. Unmatched junction bases come to 5, with V trimmed by 3 bases and J by 0 bases. This clonotype was recorded many times. Its antigen is still unknown. Qualities for individual bases were not recorded, and no much larger clone is one base off. TCR alpha and beta chain libraries were amplified separately from the second PCR step onward. Donor CMV status was determined by IFNgamma production from CD4+ T cells after overnight stimulation of fresh PBMCs with CMV viral lysate. Miltenyi beads were used first to positively select CD4 T cells, and CD8 T cells were then positively selected from the CD4-negative fraction. Cells were stained for CD3, CD4, CD8, CD45RA, CD27 and a live/dead dye and were sorted on a BD Aria II into four subsets based on CD45RA and CD27. Blood came from a few healthy volunteers, each fractionated into CD4 and CD8 T cells and then into four differentiation subsets. Around 130 ml of peripheral blood was collected from each donor, and PBMC were isolated by Ficoll-Paque PLUS density-gradient centrifugation. Sorted cells were lysed in RLT buffer, and RNA was extracted with a Qiagen RNeasy kit and stored at -80°C.

The library was generated by UMI-ligation and nested PCR. To cover both TRBC1 and TRBC2, the beta constant-region primer consisted of an equimolar mix of two oligonucleotides. T4 RNA ligase 1 ligated a single-stranded oligonucleotide carrying the SP2 primer and a 12-nucleotide UMI to the cDNA 3' end. Four rounds of PCR were used to amplify ligated cDNA, with nested alpha and beta constant-region primers being used together with the SP2 primer. The ligation reaction was incubated at 16°C for roughly 18-24 hours. PCR2 was typically performed as a SYBR Green qPCR and was stopped at a predetermined threshold so that over-amplification was prevented. Apart from the first purification, every purification step used Agencourt AMPure XP magnetic beads. Library quantification was done by Qubit, followed by a TapeStation check on which the main peak was expected at around 650 bp. Sequencing of the pooled libraries was done on an Illumina MiSeq using v2 2x251 paired-end kits, which typically yielded about 1-2.3 million reads per sample. Libraries were pooled at approximately 3.7 nM per sample, and roughly 4.5-8% PhiX was added to improve cluster recognition. On the study's bioinformatics: Using tag matching that tolerated one base-pair mismatch, Decombinator assigned V and J genes to FASTQ reads that had been processed by Demultiplexor. UMIs were used by Collapsinator to correct both sequencing errors and frequency errors arising from PCR heterogeneity. CDR3Translator translated TCRs and extracted CDR3s from the conserved cysteine to the FGXG phenylalanine, flagging non-productive sequences. Gini, Shannon entropy and inverse Simpson indices were calculated on repertoires that had been subsampled to equal numbers of UMI-defined TCRs. Clonotype abundance distributions were fitted to a power law by maximum likelihood within the linear range. Similar UMI counts, unique TCR numbers and clonal distributions were obtained with the pipeline and with MIGEC on one naive CD8 sample. A set of several thousand CMV-associated CDR3 sequences, compiled from VDJdb and a published dataset, was used to search the repertoires. In TCRdb, the public reads were trimmed at Q25 with fastp and aligned with MiXCR, with productive beta chains retained. Every CDR3 protein is listed once, alongside the most common genes and DNA of its rows. V and J calls and clone size were set by TCRdb, not the authors. Recorded for this sample are 70,000 to 95,000 distinct CDR3 sequences; approximately 6.5% of them occurred a single time. The top ten hold 1.5% to 2% of the sample.

The source is a human donor in good health. Source material: central memory CD4+ T cells from blood. The sample's cell subset or site label, decoded: central memory, CD45RA- CD27+. The chain uses TRBV5-1 and TRBJ1-4, with 7 middle bases fitting TRBD1. CDR3 loop: CASSWGGTATNEKLFF. The nucleotides are TGCGCCAGCAGCTGGGGAGGGACAGCAACTAATGAAAAACTGTTTTTT.